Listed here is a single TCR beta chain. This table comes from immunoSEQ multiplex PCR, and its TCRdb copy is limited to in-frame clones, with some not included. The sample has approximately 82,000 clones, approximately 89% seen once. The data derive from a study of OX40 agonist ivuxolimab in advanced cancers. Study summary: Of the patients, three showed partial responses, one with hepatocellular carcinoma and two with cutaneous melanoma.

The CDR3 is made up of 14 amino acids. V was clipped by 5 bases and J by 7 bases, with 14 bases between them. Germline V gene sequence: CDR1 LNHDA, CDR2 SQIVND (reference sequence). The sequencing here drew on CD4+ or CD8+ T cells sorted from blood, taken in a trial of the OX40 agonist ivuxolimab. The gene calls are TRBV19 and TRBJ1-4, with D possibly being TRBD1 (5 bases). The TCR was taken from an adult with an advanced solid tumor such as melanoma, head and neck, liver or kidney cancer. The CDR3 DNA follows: TGTGCCAGTAGTCCCGACGGGGGAAGTGAAAAACTGTTTTTT. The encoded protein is CASSPDGGSEKLFF.